This entry concerns a single T cell receptor beta chain. Its cognate antigen is unknown. This sample was taken from a study of T cell responses to AZD1222 COVID-19 vaccine. Germline lookup yields CDR1 SGHRS and CDR2 YFSETQ. This CDR3 comprises 15 residues. The J segment lost 4 bases and the V segment lost 4 bases, leaving 7 bases of the junction unmatched. TCRdb's table, derived via immunoSEQ multiplex PCR, lists solely in-frame clones and lacks some. The repertoire holds 60,000 to 75,000 clones, about 83% seen once, with about 3.5% in the top ten. The study, taken as a whole, reports: The breadth and depth of Spike-specific TCRs increased once two AZD1222 doses had been given.

This receptor was identified in an adult who received the AZD1222 COVID-19 vaccine. The specimen comprised peripheral blood, sampled 28 days after the second AZD1222 dose. The V gene is TRBV5-1, the J gene TRBJ1-1; TRBD1 matches at 10 bases. CDR3 sequence reads: CASSGAGTGVTEAFF. Here the CDR3 DNA reads TGCGCCAGCAGCGGGGCCGGGACAGGGGTCACTGAAGCTTTCTTT.